This TCR beta chain originates from a study of OX40 agonist ivuxolimab in advanced cancers. Study information: Those treated in dose escalation had hepatocellular carcinoma, melanoma, renal cell cancer or head and neck cancer.

Here immunoSEQ multiplex PCR was the method, and the copy in TCRdb shows in-frame clones only, minus some. The sample contains around 55,000 clones, roughly 86% of which appear only once. Trimming removed 0 bases from V and 1 base from J, with 6 bases in between. This CDR3 comprises 15 residues. The germline V gene has CDR1 KGHSH and CDR2 LQKENI. General study results and limits: At 0.1-3.0 mg/kg, partial responders had clonal expansion among the lowest observed.

In regard to this clone: Its specificity is not known.

The TCR was taken from an adult with an advanced solid tumor such as melanoma, head and neck, liver or kidney cancer. V is TRBV18 and J is TRBJ2-2; the D is unclear. Material: CD4+ or CD8+ T cells sorted from blood, obtained in a trial of the OX40 agonist ivuxolimab. The DNA for the CDR3 is TGTGCCAGCTCACCACCGGCCGGGAACACCGGGGAGCTGTTTTTT. Translation gives CASSPPAGNTGELFF.